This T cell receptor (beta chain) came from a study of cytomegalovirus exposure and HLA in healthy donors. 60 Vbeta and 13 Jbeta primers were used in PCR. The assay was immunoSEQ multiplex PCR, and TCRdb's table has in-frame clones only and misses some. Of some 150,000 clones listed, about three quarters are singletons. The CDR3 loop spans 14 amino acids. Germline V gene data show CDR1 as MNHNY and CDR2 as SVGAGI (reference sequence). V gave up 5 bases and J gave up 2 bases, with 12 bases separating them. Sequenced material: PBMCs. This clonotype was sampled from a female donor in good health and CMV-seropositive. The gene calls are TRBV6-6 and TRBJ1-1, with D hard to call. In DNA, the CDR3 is TGTGCCAGCAGTCCACAAAACCTCAACACTGAAGCTTTCTTT. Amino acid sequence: CASSPQNLNTEAFF.